Reported below is one T cell receptor beta chain. Its antigen remains unknown. PCR was performed using 60 Vbeta and 13 Jbeta primers. Per the original data handling: Unique TCR beta chains numbered around 75 million in a later analysis, with around 11 million shared. Measured with immunoSEQ multiplex PCR; TCRdb has only the in-frame clones, and not every one. V, J and clone size reflect that table, while D and trimming were determined from the DNA. This sample has around 110,000 clones, with 65% to 90% found just once. This record comes from a study of cytomegalovirus exposure and HLA in healthy donors. Germline lookup yields CDR1 SNHLY and CDR2 FYNNEI. The length of the CDR3 is 14 residues. V shed 1 base and J 6 bases; nucleotides not matched to a gene: 1. Study-wide points: A few V segments could not be told apart, such as TRBV6-2 and TRBV6-3, and were left out. CMV serostatus was the sole immune exposure data available.

This chain uses TRBV2 with TRBJ1-4; TRBD1 agrees at 8 bases. This receptor was identified in a man between 25 and 39 years old in good health and CMV-seronegative. Sequencing input: PBMCs. The CDR3 loop is CASSEDRGYEKLFF. The CDR3 region has the DNA TGTGCCAGCAGTGAAGACAGGGGGTATGAAAAACTGTTTTTT.